In its sample, the clone carrying this T cell receptor (beta chain) was seen many times. Its antigen is not identified. The time point here: newly diagnosed GD, antithyroid drugs for less than 3 months. Extracted RNA from PBMCs served as the source of the TCR library. Trimming removed 2 bases from V and 7 bases from J, with 8 bases in between. This CDR3 spans 12 amino acids. Building the TCR beta libraries relied on iRepertoire HTBI primers, and CDR3 regions underwent Arm-PCR. TCRdb fed the multiplex PCR reads into MiXCR, producing one record per CDR3 protein. Of 550,000 to 650,000 distinct CDR3 sequences detected, about 16% appear once; the ten largest clones hold 9.5% to 15%. This record belongs to a study of regulatory T cells in long-lasting Graves disease. At the level of the study: Antithyroid drug use was under 3 months in newly diagnosed Graves' patients. Study-level findings and limits: When disease was persistent, TRBV28, TRBJ1-2 and TRBJ2-5 were the favored segments.

The sample also formed part of further work on T cells in Graves' hyperthyroidism and ophthalmopathy. That report adds: First-round RT-PCR targeting the TCR CDR3 was performed with the HTBI primer set. Blood shared most expanded thyroid clonotypes above 0.001.

The clonotype was recovered from a young man with Graves disease. The sequencing used peripheral blood mononuclear cells (PBMCs), collected at new diagnosis, from a patient treated with antithyroid drugs. The rearrangement uses TRBV12-3 or TRBV12-4 and TRBJ1-2; weak D call: TRBD1 (5 bases). In DNA, the CDR3 is TGTGCCAGCAGTTTACAGGGCCTTGGCTACACCTTC. Its translation is CASSLQGLGYTF.